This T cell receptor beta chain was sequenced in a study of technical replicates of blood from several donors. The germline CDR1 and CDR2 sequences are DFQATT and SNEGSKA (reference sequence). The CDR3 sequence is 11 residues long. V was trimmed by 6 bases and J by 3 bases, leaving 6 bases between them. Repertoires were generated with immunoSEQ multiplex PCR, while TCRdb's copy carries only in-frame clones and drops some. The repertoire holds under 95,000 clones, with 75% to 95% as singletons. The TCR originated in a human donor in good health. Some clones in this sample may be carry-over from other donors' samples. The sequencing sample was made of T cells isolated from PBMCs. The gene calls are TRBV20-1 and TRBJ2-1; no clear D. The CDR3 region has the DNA TGCAGTGCAAGACACTACAATGAGCAGTTCTTC. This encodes CSARHYNEQFF.